The next 8 T cell receptor beta chains were all read from a single sample in a study of T cell repertoires in cytomegalovirus infection. TCRdb re-called the reads with MiXCR, one entry per CDR3 protein. Among roughly 150,000 distinct CDR3 sequences listed, around a quarter were seen once. Sequenced sample: PBMCs. All receptors come from a human donor in good health (CMV status not recorded). Some clones in this sample may be carry-over from other donors' samples.

The chain has TRBV3-1 and TRBJ2-7; 7 bases match TRBD2. This CDR3 contains 14 residues. CDR1 LGHDT and CDR2 YNNKEL come from the germline V gene (reference sequence). V was pared by 3 bases and J by 0 bases, with 2 bases of the junction left unmatched. The CDR3 DNA follows: TGTGCCAGCAGCCAGGTAGCGGGCTCCTACGAGCAGTACTTC. As protein: CASSQVAGSYEQYF.

The chain links TRBV28 to TRBJ1-5; TRBD1 might be the D (5 bases). V gave up 6 bases and J gave up 6 bases, with 21 bases separating them. CDR1 and CDR2 (germline): MDHEN, SYDVKM. The CDR3 contains 16 residues. In nucleotides, the CDR3 is TGTGCCAGCAGGTCACCCCATCAGGGACCAGGTCAGCCCCAGCATTTT. It translates to CASRSPHQGPGQPQHF.

The chain couples TRBV12-3 or TRBV12-4 to TRBJ2-1, with D perhaps matching TRBD2 (6 bases). Trimming left V 10 bases short and J 4 bases short, with 11 bases between. The CDR3 covers 12 residues. The CDR3 DNA reads TGTGCCATCGCGGGGCTATACAATGAGCAGTTCTTC. Protein sequence: CAIAGLYNEQFF.

This clonotype appeared a few times. The chain joins TRBV28 to TRBJ2-3; 11 nucleotides line up with TRBD2. The CDR3 runs to 16 residues. V dropped 5 bases and J dropped 3; count of bases not matched to a gene: 7. CDR1 and CDR2 (germline): MDHEN, SYDVKM. CDR3 in DNA: TGTGCCAGCAGTCTCCCTACTAGCGGGAGAACAGATACGCAGTATTTT. Protein: CASSLPTSGRTDTQYF.

This clonotype appeared many times. This chain uses TRBV6-2 or TRBV6-3 with TRBJ2-5, with 13 bases aligning to TRBD2. With 5 bases clipped from V and 3 bases from J, the junction kept 3 bases outside the gene matches. Germline assignment: CDR1 MNHEY and CDR2 SVGEGT. The CDR3 covers 15 residues. DNA of the CDR3: TGTGCCAGCAGTCGGACTAGCGGGGGAAAAGAGACCCAGTACTTC. Protein: CASSRTSGGKETQYF.

This clonotype appeared many times. The chain joins TRBV7-8 to TRBJ2-7, with TRBD1 matching over 9 bases. The CDR3 contains 18 residues. The trim removed 5 bases at V and 4 bases at J, leaving 18 bases unmatched. CDR1 and CDR2 from the germline V gene are SGHVS and FQNEAQ. The CDR3 reads CASSPSGTGSLRRYEQYF. CDR3 coding DNA: TGTGCCAGCAGCCCCTCGGGGACAGGGAGTTTAAGGAGGTACGAGCAGTACTTC.

This clonotype was picked up many times. The chain couples TRBV6-6 to TRBJ2-3; D gene unclear. V was pared by 8 bases and J by 4 bases, with 7 bases between. Per the germline V gene, CDR1 is MNHNY and CDR2 is SVGAGI (reference sequence). The CDR3 has 11 residues. CDR3 nucleotides: TGTGCCAGCGGTTCCGCAGATACGCAGTATTTT. It is translated as CASGSADTQYF.

In its sample, this clonotype was seen a few times. The chain links TRBV19 to TRBJ2-5, with 12 bases identical to TRBD2. Trimming took 7 bases from V and 1 from J; bases not matched to a gene: 4. The V gene's germline CDR1 is LNHDA and CDR2 SQIVND (reference sequence). The length of the CDR3 is 15 residues. This chain's CDR3 is CASTATSGGQETQYF. DNA of the CDR3: TGTGCCAGTACCGCGACTAGCGGGGGCCAAGAGACCCAGTACTTC. Variable domain in full (rest from reference TRBV19 and TRBJ2-5): DGGITQSPKYLFRKEGQNVTLSCEQNLNHDAMYWYRQDPGQGLRLIYYSQIVNDFQKGDIAEGYSVSREKKESFPLTVTSAQKNPTAFYLCASTATSGGQETQYFGPGTRLLVL.